The sequence of this T cell receptor beta chain was determined in a study of blood T cell repertoires in COVID-19. The CDR3 is made up of 14 amino acids. V was clipped by 5 bases and J by 0 bases; unmatched bases: 2. Germline V gene lookup returns CDR1 SGHDT and CDR2 YYEEEE. The assay was immunoSEQ multiplex PCR, and TCRdb's table has in-frame clones only and misses some. The sample records approximately 150,000 clones, around 82% being singletons. On this clone: Other DNA variants within this sample encode the same CDR3.

Sequencing was performed on peripheral blood. The V gene is TRBV5-6, the J gene TRBJ1-2; 9 bases agree with TRBD1. The sequence was collected from a woman aged 80 or over with acute or convalescent COVID-19. In nucleotides, the CDR3 is TGTGCCAGCAGTAGGACAGGGGCTAACTATGGCTACACCTTC. Residues: CASSRTGANYGYTF. Full variable domain (missing parts from reference TRBV5-6 and TRBJ1-2): DAGVTQSPTHLIKTRGQQVTLRCSPKSGHDTVSWYQQALGQGPQFIFQYYEEEERQRGNFPDRFSGHQFPNYSSELNVNALLLGDSALYLCASSRTGANYGYTFGSGTRLTVV.